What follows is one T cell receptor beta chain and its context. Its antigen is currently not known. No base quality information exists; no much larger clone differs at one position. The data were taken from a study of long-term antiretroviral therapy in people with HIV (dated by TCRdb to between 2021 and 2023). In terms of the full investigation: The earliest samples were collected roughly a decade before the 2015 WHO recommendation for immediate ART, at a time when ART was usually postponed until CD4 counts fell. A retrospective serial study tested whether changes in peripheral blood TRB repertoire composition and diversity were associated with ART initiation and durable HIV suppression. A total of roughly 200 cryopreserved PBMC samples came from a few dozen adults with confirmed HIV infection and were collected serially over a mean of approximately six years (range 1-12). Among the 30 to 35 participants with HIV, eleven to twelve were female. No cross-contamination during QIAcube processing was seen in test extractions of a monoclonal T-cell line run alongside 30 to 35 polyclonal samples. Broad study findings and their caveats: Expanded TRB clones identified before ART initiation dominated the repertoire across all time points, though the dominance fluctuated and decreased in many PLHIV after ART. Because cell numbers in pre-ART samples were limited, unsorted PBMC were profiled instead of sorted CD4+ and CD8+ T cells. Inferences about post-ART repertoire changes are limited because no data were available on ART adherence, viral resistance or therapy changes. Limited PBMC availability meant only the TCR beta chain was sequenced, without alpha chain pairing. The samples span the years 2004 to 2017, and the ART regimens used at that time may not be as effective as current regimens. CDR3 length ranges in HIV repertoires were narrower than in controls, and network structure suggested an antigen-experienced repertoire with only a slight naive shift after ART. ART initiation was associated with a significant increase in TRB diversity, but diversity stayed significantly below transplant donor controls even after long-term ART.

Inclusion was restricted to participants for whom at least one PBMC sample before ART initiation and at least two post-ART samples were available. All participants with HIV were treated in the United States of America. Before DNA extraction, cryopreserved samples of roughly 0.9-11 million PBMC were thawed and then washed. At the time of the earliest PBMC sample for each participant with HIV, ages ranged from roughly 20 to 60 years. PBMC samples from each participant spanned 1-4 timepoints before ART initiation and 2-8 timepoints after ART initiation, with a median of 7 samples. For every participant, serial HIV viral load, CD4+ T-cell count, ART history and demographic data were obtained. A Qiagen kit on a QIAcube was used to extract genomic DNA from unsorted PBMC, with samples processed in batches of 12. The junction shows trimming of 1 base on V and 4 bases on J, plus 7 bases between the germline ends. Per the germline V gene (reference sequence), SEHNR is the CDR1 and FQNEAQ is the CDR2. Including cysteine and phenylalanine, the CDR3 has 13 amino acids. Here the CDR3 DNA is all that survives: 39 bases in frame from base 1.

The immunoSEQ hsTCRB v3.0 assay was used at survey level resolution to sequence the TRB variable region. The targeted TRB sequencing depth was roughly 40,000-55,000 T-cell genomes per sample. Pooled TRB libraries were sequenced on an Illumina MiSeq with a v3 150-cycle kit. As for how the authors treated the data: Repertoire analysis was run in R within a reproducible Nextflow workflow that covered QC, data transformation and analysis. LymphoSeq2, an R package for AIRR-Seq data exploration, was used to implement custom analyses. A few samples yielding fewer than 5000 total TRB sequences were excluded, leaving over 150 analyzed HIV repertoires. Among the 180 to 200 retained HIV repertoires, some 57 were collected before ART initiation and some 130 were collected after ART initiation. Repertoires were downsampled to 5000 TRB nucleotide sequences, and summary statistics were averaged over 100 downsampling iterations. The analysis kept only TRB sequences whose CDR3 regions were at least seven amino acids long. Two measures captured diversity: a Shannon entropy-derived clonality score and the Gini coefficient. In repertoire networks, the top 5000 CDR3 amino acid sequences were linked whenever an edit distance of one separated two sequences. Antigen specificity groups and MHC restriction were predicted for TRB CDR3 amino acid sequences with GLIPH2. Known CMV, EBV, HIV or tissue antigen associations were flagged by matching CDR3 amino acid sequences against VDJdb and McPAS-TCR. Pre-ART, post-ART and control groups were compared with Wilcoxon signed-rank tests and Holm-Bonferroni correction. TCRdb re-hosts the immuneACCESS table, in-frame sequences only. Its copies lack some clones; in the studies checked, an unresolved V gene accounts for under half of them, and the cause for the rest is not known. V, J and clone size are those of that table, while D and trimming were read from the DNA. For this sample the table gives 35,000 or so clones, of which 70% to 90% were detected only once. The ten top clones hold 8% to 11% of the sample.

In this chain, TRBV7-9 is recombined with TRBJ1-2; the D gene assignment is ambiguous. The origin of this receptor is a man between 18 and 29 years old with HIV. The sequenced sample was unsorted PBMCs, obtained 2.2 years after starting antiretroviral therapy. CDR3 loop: CASSLDGIYGYTF. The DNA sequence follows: TGTGCCAGCAGCTTAGACGGTATCTATGGCTACACCTTC.